Presented here are 5 T cell receptor beta chains from one specimen sequenced in a study of blood T cells in healthy people across ages. For the second PCR, which ran for roughly 7 to 11 cycles, a sample-barcoded 5' primer and a J-beta primer mix were used. TCRdb itself ran the 5' RACE reads through MiXCR, one entry per CDR3 protein. The table records 450,000 to 700,000 distinct CDR3 sequences, approximately 27% of them present only once. The sequenced sample was blood. The receptors here all came from a woman in her 70s in good health.

This chain joins TRBV6-1 and TRBJ2-4, with D tentatively TRBD2 (6 bases). The CDR3 is 14 residues long. V shed 0 bases and J shed 6 bases, with 9 bases lying between them. CDR1 and CDR2 from the germline V gene are MNHNS and SASEGT. CDR3 amino acids: CASSEAGGLNIQYF. In nucleotides, the CDR3 is TGTGCCAGCAGTGAAGCGGGGGGTTTAAACATTCAGTACTTC.

As to this clonotype: The junction differs from germline at one of its ends, possibly a read error. The chain has TRBV7-2 and TRBJ2-5; D is undetermined. This CDR3 comprises 14 residues. The germline CDR1 and CDR2 sequences are SGHTA and FQGNSA. The CDR3 coding sequence is TGTGCCAGCAGCCCCCAGGACGGCTTGGTTACCCAGCACTTC. This translates into CASSPQDGLVTQHF.

The rearrangement links TRBV6-1 to TRBJ2-3; D is unclear. Deletions cut 11 bases from V and 3 bases from J, with 18 bases between. In germline, CDR1 is MNHNS, CDR2 SASEGT. The CDR3 loop spans 14 amino acids. The CDR3 reads CASAEGKGTDTQYF. DNA of the CDR3: TGTGCCTCCGCCGAAGGGAAAGGTACAGATACGCAGTATTTT.

The J gene is TRBJ1-2, the V gene TRBV29-1; 8 bases map to TRBD1. J lost 2 bases, V lost 1 base, and 12 bases had no gene match. Germline loops: CDR1 SQVTM, CDR2 ANQGSEA. The CDR3 is made up of 17 amino acids. The chain's CDR3 is CSVEGAFRTGLNYGYTF. The CDR3 DNA follows: TGCAGCGTTGAAGGCGCTTTCAGGACAGGGCTAAACTATGGCTACACCTTC. Drawing the rest from reference TRBV29-1 and TRBJ1-2, the complete variable domain is SAVISQKPSRDICQRGTSLTIQCQVDSQVTMMFWYRQQPGQSLTLIATANQGSEATYESGFVIDKFPISRPNLTFSTLTVSNMSPEDSSIYLCSVEGAFRTGLNYGYTFGSGTRLTVV.

Written as DNA, the CDR3 is TGTGCCAGCAGCTTACCTGGGACAGGACGCTATGGCTACACCTTC. Translation gives CASSLPGTGRYGYTF. The rearrangement links TRBV7-9 to TRBJ1-2, with 8 bases fitting TRBD1. Per the germline V gene, CDR1 is SEHNR and CDR2 is FQNEAQ (reference sequence). After removal of 2 bases from V and 4 bases from J, the junction contained 6 bases not matched to a gene. The CDR3 consists of 15 residues.